These T cell receptor beta chains were read from a single sample in a study of vaccination and CD4 T cells after COVID-19. Each CDR3 protein gets one entry after TCRdb re-called the PCR reads with MiXCR. The data show 10,000 to 15,000 distinct CDR3 sequences, around three fifths seen once. Their antigens are not known. Input material: CD4+ T cells from blood, cultured in vitro. The receptors were gathered from a human donor who had recovered from COVID-19. Both conserved end residues are part of each CDR3. D genes are given only for firm matches. Size values are once, few and many counts, or a class for expanded clones, and some rows have none.

CDR3 length,V gene,clone size,J gene,D gene,CDR3 protein,CDR3 DNA
14,TRBV6-1,-,TRBJ2-7,-,CASREGDSTSKQYF,TGTGCCAGCAGGGAGGGGGACAGCACCTCGAAGCAGTACTTC
16,TRBV27,few,TRBJ1-2,-,CASSLVSLQGLYGYTF,TGTGCCAGCAGTTTAGTAAGTCTCCAGGGCCTCTATGGCTACACCTTC
14,TRBV20-1,-,TRBJ2-3,TRBD1,CSARDRGLWDTQYF,TGCAGTGCCAGGGACAGGGGGCTTTGGGATACGCAGTATTTT
15,TRBV4-1,-,TRBJ2-3,-,CASSHPVGMSFSQYF,TGCGCCAGCAGCCACCCGGTAGGGATGAGTTTCTCGCAGTATTTT
15,TRBV25-1,-,TRBJ2-3,TRBD2,CASSPRGDGTDTQYF,TGTGCCAGCAGTCCCCGGGGGGATGGCACAGATACGCAGTATTTT
15,TRBV28,-,TRBJ1-5,-,CASSLGQPSNQPQHF,TGTGCCAGCAGTTTAGGACAGCCCAGCAATCAGCCCCAGCATTTT
14,TRBV5-4,-,TRBJ2-7,-,CASSPLRGSYEQYF,TGTGCCAGCAGCCCCCTTCGAGGGTCCTACGAGCAGTACTTC
15,TRBV16,-,TRBJ2-7,-,CASSQSRGSSYEQYF,TGTGCCAGCAGCCAATCTAGGGGAAGCTCCTACGAGCAGTACTTC
16,TRBV7-3,few,TRBJ2-3,-,CASSLGTGFGTDTQYF,TGTGCCAGCAGCTTAGGAACAGGGTTCGGCACAGATACGCAGTATTTT
14,TRBV3-1,-,TRBJ2-2,-,CASTNRGASGELFF,TGTGCCAGCACCAATCGGGGGGCGTCCGGGGAGCTGTTTTTT
12,TRBV12-3/TRBV12-4,-,TRBJ1-2,-,CASSPTAGGYTF,TGTGCCAGCAGTCCTACCGCCGGTGGCTACACCTTC
15,TRBV27,-,TRBJ1-1,-,CASSPPQGANTEAFF,TGTGCCAGCAGTCCCCCCCAGGGAGCGAACACTGAAGCTTTCTTT
12,TRBV6-1,-,TRBJ1-1,-,CASRQKNTEAFF,TGTGCCAGCAGACAAAAGAACACTGAAGCTTTCTTT
12,TRBV10-3,few,TRBJ1-1,-,CAISEGDTEAFF,TGTGCCATCAGTGAGGGAGACACTGAAGCTTTCTTT
18,TRBV27,-,TRBJ2-7,TRBD2,CASSRSTGTSGVIHEQYF,TGTGCCAGCAGTCGCTCGACCGGGACTAGCGGGGTGATCCACGAGCAGTACTTC
14,TRBV5-1,-,TRBJ1-1,TRBD1,CASSLGQGGGEAFF,TGCGCCAGCAGCCTGGGACAGGGAGGGGGTGAAGCTTTCTTT
13,TRBV19,once,TRBJ1-1,-,CASSLSSNTEAFF,TGTGCCAGTAGTCTTAGTAGTAACACTGAAGCTTTCTTT
14,TRBV7-2,few,TRBJ1-1,TRBD1,CASSERTGNTEAFF,TGTGCCAGCAGCGAAAGGACAGGGAACACTGAAGCTTTCTTT
15,TRBV4-1,-,TRBJ1-6,-,CASSPQSSYNSPLHF,TGCGCCAGCAGTCCTCAGAGCTCCTATAATTCACCCCTCCACTTT
13,TRBV12-3/TRBV12-4,-,TRBJ1-5,-,CASSFRGGQPQHF,TGTGCCAGCAGTTTCCGGGGGGGTCAGCCCCAGCATTTT
14,TRBV7-2,few,TRBJ1-5,-,CASSSTGSSQPQHF,TGTGCCAGCAGCTCGACGGGGTCCAGTCAGCCCCAGCATTTT
13,TRBV2,-,TRBJ2-7,TRBD1,CASSEGQSYEQYF,TGTGCCAGCAGTGAGGGACAGTCCTACGAGCAGTACTTC
11,TRBV11-3,few,TRBJ1-1,-,CASSLDTEAFF,TGTGCCAGCAGCTTGGACACTGAAGCTTTCTTT
13,TRBV20-1,-,TRBJ2-3,-,CSATGTQRGTQYF,TGCAGTGCAACCGGGACACAAAGGGGTACGCAGTATTTT
15,TRBV30,-,TRBJ2-1,TRBD2,CAWSVRGGGVNEQFF,TGTGCCTGGAGTGTACGAGGCGGGGGAGTCAATGAGCAGTTCTTC
15,TRBV6-1,-,TRBJ1-1,TRBD1,CASREQGAWNTEAFF,TGTGCCAGCAGGGAACAGGGGGCGTGGAACACTGAAGCTTTCTTT
16,TRBV28,-,TRBJ2-7,TRBD2,CASRNGLAGGNYEQYF,TGTGCCAGCAGAAATGGACTAGCGGGAGGGAACTACGAGCAGTACTTC
14,TRBV5-4,-,TRBJ2-5,TRBD1,CASSPRTGKETQYF,TGTGCCAGCAGCCCACGGACAGGGAAAGAGACCCAGTACTTC
13,TRBV10-2,-,TRBJ2-7,-,CASRILSSYEQYF,TGCGCCAGCAGGATCCTAAGCTCCTACGAGCAGTACTTC
14,TRBV6-2/TRBV6-3,-,TRBJ1-1,-,CASSYSGVNTEAFF,TGTGCCAGCAGTTACTCCGGGGTTAACACTGAAGCTTTCTTT
15,TRBV10-3,-,TRBJ1-6,-,CAISEPGGGNSPLHF,TGTGCCATCAGTGAGCCCGGGGGCGGTAATTCACCCCTCCACTTT
14,TRBV19,-,TRBJ1-6,TRBD1,CASSQGAHNSPLHF,TGTGCCAGTAGTCAGGGGGCGCATAATTCACCCCTCCACTTT